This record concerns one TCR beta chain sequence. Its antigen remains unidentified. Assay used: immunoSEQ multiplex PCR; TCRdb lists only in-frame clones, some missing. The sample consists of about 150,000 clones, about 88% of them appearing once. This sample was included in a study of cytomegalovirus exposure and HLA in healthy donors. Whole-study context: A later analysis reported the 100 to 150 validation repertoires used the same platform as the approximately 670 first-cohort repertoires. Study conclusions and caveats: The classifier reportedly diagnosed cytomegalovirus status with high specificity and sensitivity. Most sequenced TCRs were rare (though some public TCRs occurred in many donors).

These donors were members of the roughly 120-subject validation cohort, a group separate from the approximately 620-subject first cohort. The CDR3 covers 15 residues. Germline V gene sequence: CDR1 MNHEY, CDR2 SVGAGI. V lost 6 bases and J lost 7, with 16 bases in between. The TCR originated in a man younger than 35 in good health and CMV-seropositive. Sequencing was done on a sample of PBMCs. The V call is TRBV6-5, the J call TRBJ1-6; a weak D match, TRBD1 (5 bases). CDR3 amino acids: CASSPYSGGNSPLHF. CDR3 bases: TGTGCCAGCAGCCCTTATTCGGGGGGGAATTCACCCCTCCACTTT.